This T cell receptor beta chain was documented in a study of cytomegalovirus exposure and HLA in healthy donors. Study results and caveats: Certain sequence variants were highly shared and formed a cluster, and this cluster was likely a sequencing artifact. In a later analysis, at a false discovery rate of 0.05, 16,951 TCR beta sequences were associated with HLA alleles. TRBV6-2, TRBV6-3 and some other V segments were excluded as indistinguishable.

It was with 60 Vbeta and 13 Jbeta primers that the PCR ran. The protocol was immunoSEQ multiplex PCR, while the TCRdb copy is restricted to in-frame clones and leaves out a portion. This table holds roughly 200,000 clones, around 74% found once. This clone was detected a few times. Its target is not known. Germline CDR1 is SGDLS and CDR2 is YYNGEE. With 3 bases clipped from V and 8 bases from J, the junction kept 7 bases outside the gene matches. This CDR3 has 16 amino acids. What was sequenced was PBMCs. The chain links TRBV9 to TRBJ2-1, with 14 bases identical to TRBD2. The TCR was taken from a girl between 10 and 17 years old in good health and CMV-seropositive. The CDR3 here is CASSERLAGGSDEQFF. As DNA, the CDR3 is TGTGCCAGCAGCGAGAGACTAGCGGGGGGGTCCGATGAGCAGTTCTTC.